These 5 T cell receptor beta chains were all obtained from the same sample, sequenced in a study of blood T cell repertoires in COVID-19. Generated by immunoSEQ multiplex PCR, the TCRdb table keeps only in-frame clones and is missing some. The data hold 200,000 to 250,000 clones, with under 90% observed a single time. Sequencing used peripheral blood. These receptors came from a man older than 75 with acute or convalescent COVID-19.

The J gene is TRBJ1-1, the V gene TRBV16, with D hard to call. The CDR3 consists of 14 residues. The ends were cut back, 0 bases at V and 1 base at J, with 6 bases in the middle. Germline values: CDR1 KGHSY, CDR2 FQNENV. The CDR3 protein is CASSQSAANTEAFF. DNA for the CDR3: TGTGCCAGCAGCCAATCGGCGGCGAACACTGAAGCTTTCTTT.

This chain joins TRBV12-3 or TRBV12-4 and TRBJ2-7; D possibly corresponds to TRBD1 (6 bases). V was clipped by 5 bases and J by 7 bases, with 15 bases between them. The CDR3 extends over 13 amino acids. Here the CDR3 DNA reads TGTGCCAGCAGTCAGGGGTATCTGGAGGAGCAGTACTTC. Protein sequence: CASSQGYLEEQYF.

This clone was found once. This chain uses TRBV24-1 with TRBJ2-7; D call uncertain. This CDR3 region has 13 residues. V was clipped by 3 bases and J by 3 bases, with 8 bases between them. Per germline, CDR1 KGHDR and CDR2 SFDVKD. CDR3 DNA: TGTGCCACCAGTGATCAGGAAAACTACGAGCAGTACGTC. Protein sequence: CATSDQENYEQYV.

The chain has TRBV10-3 and TRBJ2-3; the D gene is possibly TRBD1 (6 bases). Trimming stripped 6 bases from V and 4 bases from J, with 14 bases between. This CDR3 has 14 amino acids. In germline, CDR1 is ENHRY, CDR2 SYGVKD. The CDR3 coding sequence is TGTGCCATCAGGGCAGGGGTTCGGGCAGATACGCAGTATTTT. This codes for CAIRAGVRADTQYF.

This rearrangement joins TRBV27 to TRBJ2-1; the match to TRBD2 covers 13 bases. Germline CDR1 and CDR2: MNHEY and SMNVEV (reference sequence). The CDR3 extends over 15 amino acids. V was pared by 5 bases and J by 6 bases, with 4 bases of the junction left unmatched. The CDR3 loop reads CASSPWTSGSNEQFF. The CDR3 region has the DNA TGTGCCAGCAGTCCCTGGACTAGCGGGAGCAATGAGCAGTTCTTC.